The entry below describes one T cell receptor (beta chain). Its cognate antigen is unknown. Trimming left V 4 bases short and J 2 bases short, with 21 bases between. CDR1 and CDR2 from the germline V gene are SGHVS and FQNEAQ. The CDR3 runs to 18 residues. Study conclusions and caveats: In terms of TCR gene usage, tumor memory CD4+ T cells clustered together with blood and lymph node memory CD4+ cells, as well as with lymph node naive CD4+ cells. Tumor Tregs overlapped most with tumor, then blood, naive CD4+ cells.

Naive CD4+ T cells were purified with Tregs depleted by CD25. After constant-region reverse-primer amplification, full-length variable regions underwent semi-nested PCR with Nested Universal Primer A. TCRdb independently ran MiXCR on the 5' RACE reads; one entry per CDR3 protein. The sample shows approximately 37,000 distinct CDR3 sequences, around 18% of them seen only once. Sample: naive CD4+ T cells sorted from a lymph node. Noted subset: naive CD4+ T cells, CD4+CD45RA+CD25-. This clonotype was sampled from a female donor with breast cancer. The chain carries TRBV7-8 and TRBJ1-5; D is unclear. CDR3 coding DNA: TGTGCCAGCAGCTCATTTGGACGGAGATTAAGGGGCAATCAGCCCCAGCATTTT. It codes for CASSSFGRRLRGNQPQHF.